This T cell receptor beta chain was profiled in a study of T cell repertoires in cytomegalovirus infection. About the research overall: Public TCR beta signatures marked donors with CMV infection and the matching HLA.

TCRdb fed the reads into MiXCR, producing one record per CDR3 protein. The sample carries 680,000 or so distinct CDR3 sequences, 35% to 40% recorded once. This clonotype has a handful of counts. This CDR3 region has 16 residues. After removal of 6 bases from V and 1 base from J, the junction contained 3 bases not matched to a gene. Germline CDR1 KGHDR, CDR2 SFDVKD. This TCR was recovered from a human donor in good health (CMV status not recorded). Some clones in this sample may be carry-over from other donors' samples. The material sequenced was PBMCs. The chain carries TRBV24-1 and TRBJ2-6; TRBD1 matches at 9 bases. The CDR3: CATSHRGRSGANVLTF. The CDR3 nucleotides are TGTGCCACCAGTCACAGGGGGCGGTCTGGGGCCAACGTCCTGACTTTC.